This T cell receptor (beta chain) appears in the sequencing data of a study of T cell responses to AZD1222 COVID-19 vaccine. Study-wide results and limits: Spike-specific TCR breadth and depth rose after two AZD1222 doses. Vaccine-related CD4 TCRs covered spike, predominating at 160-218 and 743-854. Repertoire sampling was restricted to post-peak T cell response timepoints. The reported proportion of spike-specific TCRs targeting unmutated variant regions was nearly half.

About this clone itself: Its antigen is unknown.

The table came from immunoSEQ multiplex PCR; TCRdb's copy has only in-frame clones and leaves some out. The sample consists of approximately 150,000 clones, roughly 92% of them appearing once. Specimen: peripheral blood, collected on day 0 of AZD1222 vaccination. This receptor was identified in an adult in good health.

The DNA for the CDR3 is TGTGCCAGCAGCTTAGTTGGCACCCAGCAGTACTTC. This encodes CASSLVGTQQYF. This sequence joins TRBV7-2 and TRBJ2-7; D gene uncertain. The CDR3 spans 12 residues. Germline assignment: CDR1 SGHTA and CDR2 FQGNSA. Trimming took 1 base from V and 8 from J, leaving 9 bases between them.